This is a list of T cell receptor beta chains from one sample in a study of cytomegalovirus exposure and HLA in healthy donors. Here immunoSEQ multiplex PCR was the method, and the copy in TCRdb shows in-frame clones only, minus some. This sample carries more than 85,000 clones, approximately 86% of them seen once, and the ten largest clones take approximately 1.8%. Sequencing was performed on PBMCs. The receptors originated from a man aged 35 to 55 in good health and CMV-seronegative. CDR3s include the opening cysteine and the closing phenylalanine or tryptophan. Each record gives: CDR3 length, clone size, V gene, J gene, D gene, CDR3 DNA, CDR3 protein. D genes are given only for firm matches. Not all rows give a size; the values are once, few, many and, for expanded clones, a class.

16	few	TRBV19	TRBJ1-1	TRBD1	TGTGCCAGTAGTGGAGTGACAGGGCACAGCGCCACTGAAGCTTTCTTT	CASSGVTGHSATEAFF
13	once	TRBV5-1	TRBJ1-6	.	TGCGCCAGCAGCCCGGAGGGTCATTCACCCCTCCACTTT	CASSPEGHSPLHF
16	.	TRBV6-6	TRBJ1-4	.	TGTGCCAGCAGCGCCCGGACAAGTGCAACTAATGAAAAACTGTTTTTT	CASSARTSATNEKLFF
13	.	TRBV19	TRBJ2-5	TRBD1	TGTGCCAGTAGCGGACAGGGGGCGTGGACCCAGTACTTC	CASSGQGAWTQYF
13	.	TRBV4-2	TRBJ1-1	.	TGTGCCAGCAGCCAAGATGCGGACACTGAAGCTTTCTTT	CASSQDADTEAFF
14	.	TRBV7-2	TRBJ2-1	.	TGTGCCAGCAGCTTGGACTACCAATACAATGAGCAGTTCTTC	CASSLDYQYNEQFF
17	few	TRBV28	TRBJ2-3	TRBD1	TGTGCCACTCAACCGGGACAGGGGAAACTACACTCAGATACGCAGTATTTT	CATQPGQGKLHSDTQYF
14	.	TRBV2	TRBJ1-5	TRBD1	TGTGCCAGCGGGCTTTACAGGGGTGAGCAGCCCCAGCATTTT	CASGLYRGEQPQHF
14	.	TRBV5-4	TRBJ1-1	.	TGTGCTTGGGGGGGTCTGAGATCGAACACTGAAGCTTTCTTT	CAWGGLRSNTEAFF
16	.	TRBV9	TRBJ2-3	.	TGTGCCAGCAGCGTAGCATCCCAGGCTCGCACAGATACGCAGTATTTT	CASSVASQARTDTQYF
16	.	TRBV6-1	TRBJ2-3	TRBD2	TGTGCCAGCAGTGCCACTAGCGGGGGGCCTATAGATACGCAGTATTTT	CASSATSGGPIDTQYF
13	.	TRBV6-5	TRBJ2-5	TRBD1	TGTGCCACCCTCGACAGGGCCCAAGAGACCCAGTACTTC	CATLDRAQETQYF
14	.	TRBV28	TRBJ2-7	TRBD1	TGTGCCAGCAGTTCAGGGACAGAGGATGACGAGCAGTACTTC	CASSSGTEDDEQYF
15	.	TRBV5-4	TRBJ2-1	TRBD1	TGTGCCAGCAGTCCACAGGGGACGGACTACAATGAGCAGTTCTTC	CASSPQGTDYNEQFF
15	few	TRBV2	TRBJ1-5	.	TGTGCCAGCAGTGGTCCTGGACAGATCAATCAGCCCCAGCATTTT	CASSGPGQINQPQHF
15	.	TRBV9	TRBJ1-6	TRBD1	TGTGCCAGCAGCGCTCGGGACAGGGGTTATTCACCCCTCCACTTT	CASSARDRGYSPLHF
12	.	TRBV2	TRBJ2-7	.	TGTGCCAGCAGAGCGACCCCTTACGAGCAGTACTTC	CASRATPYEQYF
14	.	TRBV27	TRBJ2-1	TRBD2	TGTGCCAGCAGCCCCGGGACTAGGCCCGATGAGCAGTTCTTC	CASSPGTRPDEQFF
13	.	TRBV29-1	TRBJ2-5	TRBD2	TGCAGCGTTAAAGCGGGGGGGCGGGAGACCCAGTACTTC	CSVKAGGRETQYF
16	few	TRBV18	TRBJ1-1	.	TGTGCCAGCTCCCTCATACCTACACAGATAAACACTGAAGCTTTCTTT	CASSLIPTQINTEAFF
12	.	TRBV10-3	TRBJ2-3	.	TGTGCCATCAGGGGAGGAACAGATACGCAGTATTTT	CAIRGGTDTQYF
13	.	TRBV7-2	TRBJ2-7	.	TGTGCCAGCAGTCGCGACAGAGCCTACGAGCAGTACTTC	CASSRDRAYEQYF
13	.	TRBV6-1	TRBJ1-1	TRBD1	TGTGCCAGCAGTGAATGGAGGCAGGGGGGAGCTTTCTTT	CASSEWRQGGAFF
11	.	TRBV20-1	TRBJ2-3	.	TGCAGTGCTGGCAACACAGATACGCAGTATTTT	CSAGNTDTQYF
15	.	TRBV5-1	TRBJ1-4	.	TGCGCCAGCAGCTTCGGAAACAGCCTAAGGGAAAAACTGTTTTTT	CASSFGNSLREKLFF
16	.	TRBV7-3	TRBJ2-1	TRBD1	TGTGCCAGCAGCCCCCGTACAGGGGGTATTTACAATGAGCAGTTCTTC	CASSPRTGGIYNEQFF
18	.	TRBV9	TRBJ1-1	.	TGTGCCAGCAGCGTAGGGAGGGATGCCGCAGGAGGGAACACTGAAGCTTTCTTT	CASSVGRDAAGGNTEAFF
13	once	TRBV18	TRBJ1-2	.	TGTGCCAGCTCACCCAAGAGGGGGTATGGCTACACCTTC	CASSPKRGYGYTF
13	.	TRBV2	TRBJ1-1	TRBD1	TGTGCCAGCAGAAGACAGGGGTTCACTGAAGCTTTCTTT	CASRRQGFTEAFF
16	.	TRBV27	TRBJ2-1	.	TGTGCCAGCAGCCGTATCAGACAGAGCTCCTACAATGAGCAGTTCTTC	CASSRIRQSSYNEQFF
16	few	TRBV19	TRBJ1-6	TRBD1	TGTGCCAGTAGTATTACCACGGGTCAGGGGGCGCCCCCCCTCCACTTT	CASSITTGQGAPPLHF
14	.	TRBV5-4	TRBJ2-7	TRBD1	TGTGCCAGCAGCGGGGACAGACCTACTGGCGAGCAGTACTTC	CASSGDRPTGEQYF
14	.	TRBV5-1	TRBJ1-2	TRBD1	TGCGCCAGCAGCTTGACAGGGGTGGACTATGGCTACACCTTC	CASSLTGVDYGYTF
15	.	TRBV2	TRBJ2-6	TRBD1	TGTGCCAGCAGGACAGGGGAAGCTGGGGCCAACGTCCTGACTTTC	CASRTGEAGANVLTF
13	.	TRBV14	TRBJ2-1	.	TGTGCCAGCAGCCAAGATCGGAGGGCTGGACAGTTCTTC	CASSQDRRAGQFF
13	.	TRBV28	TRBJ1-2	.	TGTGCCAGCAGCCAGGGGTTACGGAAGGGCTACACCTTC	CASSQGLRKGYTF
13	once	TRBV5-4	TRBJ2-1	.	TGTGCCAGCTCTACCTCCGTCTTGAATGAGCAGTTCTTC	CASSTSVLNEQFF
14	.	TRBV5-1	TRBJ2-3	.	TGCGCCAGCAGCTTCGGGACAAACACAGATACGCAGTATTTT	CASSFGTNTDTQYF
16	once	TRBV7-9	TRBJ2-1	TRBD2	TGTGCCAGCAGCGCTAGCGGCGGGGGGGGCCTTGGGGAGCAGTTCTTC	CASSASGGGGLGEQFF
14	.	TRBV7-6	TRBJ1-4	.	TGTGCCAGCAGTAGGGGAGGGGACGGTGAAAAACTGTTTTTT	CASSRGGDGEKLFF
14	.	TRBV6-5	TRBJ1-1	TRBD1	TGTGCCAGCAGCCGCGGGACAGGGGTCACTGAAGCTTTCTTT	CASSRGTGVTEAFF
14	once	TRBV10-3	TRBJ2-3	TRBD1	TGTGCCAGCCATGGACAGGGAAGCACAGATACGCAGTATTTT	CASHGQGSTDTQYF
16	.	TRBV28	TRBJ1-5	.	TGTGCCAGCAGTTCGGGGTCCATGGGCAGCAATCAGCCCCAGCATTTT	CASSSGSMGSNQPQHF